The clone carrying this T cell receptor beta chain was seen at least ten times. A junction boundary mismatches the germline segment, possibly from a read error. This sample stems from a study of T-cell reconstitution after alpha-beta-depleted transplantation in children. Unique molecular identifiers were incorporated into the prepared TCRbeta library. TCRdb redid the calling of the PCR reads with MiXCR, one entry per CDR3 protein. This sample carries roughly 590,000 distinct CDR3 sequences, 15% to 20% of them seen once, and the ten largest clones take approximately 1.1%. Germline CDR1 is LGHDT and CDR2 is YNNKEL (reference sequence). This CDR3 is built from 14 residues.

V gene TRBV3-1 combines with J gene TRBJ2-1; maybe TRBD2 (6 bases). The sequence was obtained from a human donor who donated a stem cell graft to a child with acute myeloid leukemia. Source: PBMCs from the stem cell graft donor, taken from the stem cell graft. This CDR3 reads CASSQAGSYNEQFF. The CDR3 DNA follows: TGCGCCAGCAGCCAAGCGGGTTCCTACAATGAGCAGTTCTTC.